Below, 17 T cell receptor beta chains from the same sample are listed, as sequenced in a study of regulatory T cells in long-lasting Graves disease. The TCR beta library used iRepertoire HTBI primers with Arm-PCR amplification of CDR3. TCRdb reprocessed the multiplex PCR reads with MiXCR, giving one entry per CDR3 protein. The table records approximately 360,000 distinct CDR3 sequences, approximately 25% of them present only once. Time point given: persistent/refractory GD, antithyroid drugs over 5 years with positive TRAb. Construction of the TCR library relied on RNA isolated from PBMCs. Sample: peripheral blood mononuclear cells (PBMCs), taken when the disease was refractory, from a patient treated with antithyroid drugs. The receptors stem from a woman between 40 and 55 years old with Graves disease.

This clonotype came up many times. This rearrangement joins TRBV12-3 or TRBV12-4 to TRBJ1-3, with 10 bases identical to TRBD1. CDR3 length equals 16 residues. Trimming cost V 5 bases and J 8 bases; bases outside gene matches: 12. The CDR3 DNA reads TGTGCCAGCAGTGCCACACCGGGACAGGGGCCTGACACCATATATTTT. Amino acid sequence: CASSATPGQGPDTIYF.

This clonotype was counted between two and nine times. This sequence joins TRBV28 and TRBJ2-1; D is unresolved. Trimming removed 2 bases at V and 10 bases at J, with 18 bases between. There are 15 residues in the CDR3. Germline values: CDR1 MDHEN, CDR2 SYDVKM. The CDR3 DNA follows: TGTGCCAGCAGTTTACGTGGTCTAGTAGTGAGGGAGCAGTTCTTC. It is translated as CASSLRGLVVREQFF.

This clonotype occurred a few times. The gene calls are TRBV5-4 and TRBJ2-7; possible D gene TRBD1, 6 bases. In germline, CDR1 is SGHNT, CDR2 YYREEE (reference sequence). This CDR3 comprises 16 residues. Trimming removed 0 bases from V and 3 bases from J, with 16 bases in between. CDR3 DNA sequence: TGTGCCAGCAGCTTGGACAGGGAGTCCCGATTCTACGAGCAGTACTTC. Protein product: CASSLDRESRFYEQYF.

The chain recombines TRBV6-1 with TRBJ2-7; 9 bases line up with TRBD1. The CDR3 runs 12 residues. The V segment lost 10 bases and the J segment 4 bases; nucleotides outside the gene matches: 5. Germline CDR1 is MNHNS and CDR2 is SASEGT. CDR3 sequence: CATGDRVYEQYF. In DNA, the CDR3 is TGTGCCACCGGGGACAGGGTGTACGAGCAGTACTTC.

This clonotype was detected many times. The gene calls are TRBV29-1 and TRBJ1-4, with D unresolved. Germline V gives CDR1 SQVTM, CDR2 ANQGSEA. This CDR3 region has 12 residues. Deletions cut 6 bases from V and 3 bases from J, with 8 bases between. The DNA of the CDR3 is TGCAGCGTATACTCGGCTAATGAAAAACTGTTTTTT. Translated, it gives CSVYSANEKLFF.

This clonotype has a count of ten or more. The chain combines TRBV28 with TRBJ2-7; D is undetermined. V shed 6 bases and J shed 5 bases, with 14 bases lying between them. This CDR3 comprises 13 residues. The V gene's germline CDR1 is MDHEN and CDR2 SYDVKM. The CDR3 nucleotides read TGTGCCAGCAGCCTGTTGTTGGATGACGAGCAGTACTTC. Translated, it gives CASSLLLDDEQYF.

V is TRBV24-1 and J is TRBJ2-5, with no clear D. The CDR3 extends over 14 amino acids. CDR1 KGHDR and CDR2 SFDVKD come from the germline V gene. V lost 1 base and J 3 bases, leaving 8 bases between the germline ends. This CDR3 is CATSDFHKKETQYF. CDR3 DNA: TGTGCCACCAGTGATTTCCACAAGAAAGAGACCCAGTACTTC.

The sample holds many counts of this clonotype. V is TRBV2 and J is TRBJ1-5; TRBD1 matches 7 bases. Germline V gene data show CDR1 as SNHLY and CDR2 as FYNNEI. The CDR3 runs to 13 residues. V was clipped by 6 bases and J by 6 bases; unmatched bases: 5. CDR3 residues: CASRVDRSQPQHF. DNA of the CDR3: TGTGCCAGCAGAGTGGACAGGAGTCAGCCCCAGCATTTT.

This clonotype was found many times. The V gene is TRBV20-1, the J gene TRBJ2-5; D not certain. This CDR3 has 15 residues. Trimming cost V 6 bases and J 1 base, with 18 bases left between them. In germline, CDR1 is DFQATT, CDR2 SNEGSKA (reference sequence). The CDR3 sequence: CSATPYLKTQETQYF. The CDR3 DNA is TGCAGTGCCACCCCTTACCTTAAGACCCAAGAGACCCAGTACTTC.

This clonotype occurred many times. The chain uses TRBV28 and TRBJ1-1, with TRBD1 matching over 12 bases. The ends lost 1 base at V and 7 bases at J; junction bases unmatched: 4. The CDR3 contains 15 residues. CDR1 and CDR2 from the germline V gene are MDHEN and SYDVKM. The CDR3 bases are TGTGCCAGCAGTTTATCAGGGACAGGGGGCCGTGAAGCTTTCTTT. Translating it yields CASSLSGTGGREAFF. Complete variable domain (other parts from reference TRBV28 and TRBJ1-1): DVKVTQSSRYLVKRTGEKVFLECVQDMDHENMFWYRQDPGLGLRLIYFSYDVKMKEKGDIPEGYSVSREKKERFSLILESASTNQTSMYLCASSLSGTGGREAFFGQGTRLTVV.

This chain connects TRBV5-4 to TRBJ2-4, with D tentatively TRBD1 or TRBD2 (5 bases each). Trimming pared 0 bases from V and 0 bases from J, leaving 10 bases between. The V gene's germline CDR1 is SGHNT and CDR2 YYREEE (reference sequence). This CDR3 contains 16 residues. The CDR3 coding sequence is TGTGCCAGCAGCTTGGACGGGGCTCGAGCCAAAAACATTCAGTACTTC. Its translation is CASSLDGARAKNIQYF.

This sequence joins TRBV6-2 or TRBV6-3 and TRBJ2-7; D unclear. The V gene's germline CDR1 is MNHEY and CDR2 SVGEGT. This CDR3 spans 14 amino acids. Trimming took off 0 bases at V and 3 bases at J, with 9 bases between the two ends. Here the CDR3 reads CASSYSGSHYEQYF. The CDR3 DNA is TGTGCCAGCAGTTACTCTGGCAGTCACTACGAGCAGTACTTC.

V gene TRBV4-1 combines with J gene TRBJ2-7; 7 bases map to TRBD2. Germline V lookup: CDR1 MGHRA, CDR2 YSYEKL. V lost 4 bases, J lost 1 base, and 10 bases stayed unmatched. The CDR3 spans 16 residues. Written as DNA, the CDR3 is TGCGCCAGCAGCCCAGGGCGGGCTAGCGGATCCTACGAGCAGTACTTC. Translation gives CASSPGRASGSYEQYF.

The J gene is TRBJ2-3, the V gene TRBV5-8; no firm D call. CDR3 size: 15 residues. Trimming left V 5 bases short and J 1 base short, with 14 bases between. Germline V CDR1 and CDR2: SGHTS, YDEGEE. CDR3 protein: CASRFLGRRTDTQYF. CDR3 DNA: TGTGCCAGCAGGTTCCTTGGGCGTCGCACAGATACGCAGTATTTT.

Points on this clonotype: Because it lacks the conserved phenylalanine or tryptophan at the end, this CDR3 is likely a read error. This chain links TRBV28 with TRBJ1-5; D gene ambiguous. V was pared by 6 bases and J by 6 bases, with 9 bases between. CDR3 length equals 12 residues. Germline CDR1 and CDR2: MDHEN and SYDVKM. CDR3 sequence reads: CASSLKGQPQHS. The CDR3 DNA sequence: TGTGCCAGCAGCCTCAAGGGTCAGCCCCAGCATTCT.

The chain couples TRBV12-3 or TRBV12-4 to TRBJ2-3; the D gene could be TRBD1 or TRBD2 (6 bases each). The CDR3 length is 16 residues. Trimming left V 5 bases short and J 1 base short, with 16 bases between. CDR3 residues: CASSLRRGLGTDTQYF. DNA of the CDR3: TGTGCCAGCAGTCTAAGGAGGGGGTTGGGCACAGATACGCAGTATTTT.

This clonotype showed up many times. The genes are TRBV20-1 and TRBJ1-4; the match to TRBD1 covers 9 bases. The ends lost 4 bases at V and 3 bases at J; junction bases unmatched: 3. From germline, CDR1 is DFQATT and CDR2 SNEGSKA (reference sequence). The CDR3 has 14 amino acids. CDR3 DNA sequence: TGCAGTGCTATTAGACAGGGGGCTAATGAAAAACTGTTTTTT. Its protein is CSAIRQGANEKLFF.